This T cell receptor beta chain was recovered during a study of cytomegalovirus exposure and HLA in healthy donors (dated by TCRdb to 2015 to 2018). Background for the entire study: The 500 to 700 repertoires of the first cohort and the 95 to 150 validation repertoires were produced on the same platform, according to a later analysis. Along with the 666-subject first cohort, a separate validation cohort of 120 different subjects was used. The study combined high-throughput TCR immunosequencing, statistical association of individual TCRs with disease status, and machine learning to predict cytomegalovirus infection status. The study aimed to test whether signatures of past pathogen exposure could be identified by cataloging public T cell receptors. Here is what the overall study found, with its caveats: The classifier was reported to diagnose cytomegalovirus status with high specificity and sensitivity in both the original and validation cohorts. A total of 150 to 200 TCR beta chains were listed by the study as associated with cytomegalovirus. In a later analysis, TCRs clustered in the first cohort were found to also tend to co-occur in the 120 validation repertoires, with approximately 94% of cluster scores above 0. Across donors, most TCR sequences were observed very rarely, whereas some public TCRs were present in many individuals. All 120 or so repertoires were used to score co-occurrence in the validation cohort in a later analysis, because that analysis had no HLA typing for the cohort. According to the authors, the approach could potentially be generalized to other disease states and immunological phenotypes. A few of the identified cytomegalovirus-associated TCR beta chains were confirmed in vitro to be specific for cytomegalovirus antigens.

Library method: the immunoSEQ multiplex PCR assay. Regarding the original processing steps: A statistical classification framework was built for diagnosing cytomegalovirus status from the catalog of TCR beta chain sequences. TCRdb re-hosts the immuneACCESS table, in-frame sequences only. Its copies lack some clones; in the studies checked, an unresolved V gene accounts for under half of them, and the cause for the rest is not known. Clonal size and the V and J genes are those of that table, whereas D and trimming came from the DNA. In this sample the table shows approximately 260,000 clones, more than 75% of which occur a single time. The ten largest clones represent around 1.2% of the sample. Separate from the approximately 700-subject first cohort, the validation cohort of some 130 subjects was the group to which the donors belonged. CDR1 ENHRY and CDR2 SYGVKD were looked up in the germline V gene. The trim is 0 bases for V and 4 bases for J, with a gap of 12 bases between the germline ends. Including cysteine and phenylalanine, the CDR3 has 15 amino acids. CDR3 DNA is the only sequence kept; it has 45 bases, read in frame from the first base.

For this clone: Its antigen remains undetermined. Base-call qualities are not available, and no considerably larger clone is one nucleotide away.

The TCR comes from a woman under 40 in good health and CMV-seropositive. Sequencing was carried out using PBMCs. The V gene is TRBV10-3 and the J gene is TRBJ1-2; the D gene assignment is ambiguous. The sequenced DNA is TGTGCCATCAGTGAGTCGACCGAGACTGGCTATGGCTACACCTTC. Translated, this gives CAISESTETGYGYTF.